Below are 25 T cell receptor beta chains sequenced from a single sample in a study of T cell responses to AZD1222 COVID-19 vaccine. The assay was immunoSEQ multiplex PCR, and TCRdb's table has in-frame clones only and misses some. The sample shows about 93,000 clones, approximately 88% of them seen only once. The material was peripheral blood, obtained on day 0 of AZD1222 vaccination. These receptors originate from an adult in good health.

The chain links TRBV5-4 to TRBJ1-1; D is unresolved. The V end lost 0 bases, the J end lost 8 bases, and 14 bases lay between the germline ends. This CDR3 spans 14 amino acids. Germline assignment: CDR1 SGHNT and CDR2 YYREEE (reference sequence). The CDR3 DNA follows: TGTGCCAGCAGCTTGGGAAGAGAAGTTGTGGAAGCTTTCTTT. It encodes CASSLGREVVEAFF. The whole variable domain, filled in from reference TRBV5-4 and TRBJ1-1, reads ETGVTQSPTHLIKTRGQQVTLRCSSQSGHNTVSWYQQALGQGPQFIFQYYREEENGRGNFPPRFSGLQFPNYSSELNVNALELDDSALYLCASSLGREVVEAFFGQGTRLTVV.

This sequence joins TRBV6-5 and TRBJ1-3; D is unclear. Germline values: CDR1 MNHEY, CDR2 SVGAGI. CDR3 length: 13 amino acids. V lost 10 bases and J lost 0, with 10 bases in between. In DNA, the CDR3 is TGTGCCACCCGGCAGGCCTCTGGAAACACCATATATTTT. Encoded protein: CATRQASGNTIYF.

The chain is built from TRBV6-6 and TRBJ1-3, with D maybe TRBD1 (6 bases). V was shortened by 7 bases and J by 1 base, with 17 bases between the two germline ends. The CDR3 is made up of 16 amino acids. From germline, CDR1 is MNHNY and CDR2 SVGAGI (reference sequence). The CDR3 coding sequence is TGTGCCAGCACCGACGGACAGACGCGTTCTGGAAACACCATATATTTT. Protein product: CASTDGQTRSGNTIYF.

V usage is TRBV11-2 and J usage is TRBJ2-2; TRBD2 matches 7 bases. Germline CDR1 SGHAT, CDR2 FQNNGV. The CDR3 has 16 residues. The V gene end was trimmed by 1 base and the J gene end by 1 base; junction bases not matched to a gene: 3. CDR3 sequence: CASSLAASGNTGELFF. The DNA of the CDR3 is TGTGCCAGCAGCTTAGCGGCTAGCGGGAACACCGGGGAGCTGTTTTTT.

This chain uses TRBV19 with TRBJ1-3; D not certain. CDR3 length equals 15 residues. Trimming took 0 bases from V and 0 from J, leaving 6 bases between them. CDR1 is LNHDA, CDR2 SQIVND, per germline (reference sequence). In DNA, the CDR3 is TGTGCCAGTAGTATAGAGTATTACTCTGGAAACACCATATATTTT. This translates into CASSIEYYSGNTIYF.

This clone was observed a single time. The V gene is TRBV9, the J gene TRBJ1-1; D call uncertain. The V gene's germline CDR1 is SGDLS and CDR2 YYNGEE. The length of the CDR3 is 13 residues. Trimming stripped 5 bases from V and 0 bases from J, with 8 bases between. The CDR3 coding sequence is TGTGCCAGCAGTGGGGTACTGAACACTGAAGCTTTCTTT. This translates into CASSGVLNTEAFF.

V and J are TRBV10-3 and TRBJ1-5; tentatively, D is TRBD1 (5 bases). V lost 2 bases and J 5 bases, leaving 13 bases between the germline ends. This CDR3 contains 15 residues. Germline V gene sequence: CDR1 ENHRY, CDR2 SYGVKD. CDR3 sequence (DNA): TGTGCCATCAGTGAGGCTAAGGGGATAGATCAGCCCCAGCATTTT. Encoded protein: CAISEAKGIDQPQHF.

The chain employs TRBV3-1 (or the pseudogene TRBV3-2) and TRBJ2-7; D perhaps matches TRBD2 (6 bases). This CDR3 has 16 residues. Trimming cost V 1 base and J 6 bases, with 19 bases left between them. From germline, CDR1 is LGHDT and CDR2 YNNKEL (reference sequence). CDR3 amino acids: CASSQGVGEALSEQYF. CDR3 DNA: TGTGCCAGCAGCCAAGGGGTTGGGGAGGCCTTAAGCGAGCAGTACTTC.

The CDR3 reads CASSLGLSPEQYF. The CDR3 DNA reads TGTGCCAGCAGCTTGGGACTTTCCCCCGAGCAGTACTTC. The V and J genes are TRBV7-8 and TRBJ2-7; weak D call: TRBD2 (6 bases). Trimming left V 3 bases short and J 6 bases short, with 12 bases between. CDR1 SGHVS and CDR2 FQNEAQ come from the germline V gene. This CDR3 comprises 13 residues.

V is TRBV9 and J is TRBJ1-5; 7 nucleotides line up with TRBD1. The CDR3 extends over 14 amino acids. Per germline, CDR1 SGDLS and CDR2 YYNGEE. J was trimmed by 4 bases and V by 3 bases; bases with no gene match: 4. CDR3 nucleotide sequence: TGTGCCAGCAGCGGACAGGGACCTAATCAGCCCCAGCATTTT. Its translation is CASSGQGPNQPQHF.

The chain couples TRBV6-5 to TRBJ2-2; 9 nucleotides align to TRBD1. The trim removed 6 bases at V and 2 bases at J, leaving 4 bases unmatched. The germline CDR1 and CDR2 sequences are MNHEY and SVGAGI. The CDR3 consists of 15 residues. CDR3 DNA: TGTGCCAGCAGAGGGGACAGGGCCAACACCGGGGAGCTGTTTTTT. As protein: CASRGDRANTGELFF.

J is TRBJ2-7 and V is TRBV27, with D possibly matching TRBD1 (6 bases). Between the trimmed V and J ends, which lost 5 bases and 6 bases, there was a span of 14 bases. The CDR3 sequence is 13 residues long. Germline CDR1 MNHEY, CDR2 SMNVEV (reference sequence). Here the CDR3 DNA reads TGTGCCAGCAGTAACCGCAGGGGTGGCGAGCAGTACTTC. This codes for CASSNRRGGEQYF.

The DNA for the CDR3 is TGTGCCAGTAGTATAGAGGGACTTCCTAGCGGCGATGAGCAGTTCTTC. Protein product: CASSIEGLPSGDEQFF. The chain uses TRBV19 and TRBJ2-1, with 7 bases that match TRBD2. V trimming: 0 bases; J trimming: 8 bases; junction bases outside the gene matches: 10. The CDR3 runs to 16 residues. CDR1 LNHDA and CDR2 SQIVND come from the germline V gene (reference sequence).

The chain combines TRBV10-3 with TRBJ1-1; D perhaps matches TRBD1 (6 bases). This CDR3 is 13 amino acids long. The ends were cut back, 7 bases at V and 1 base at J, with 10 bases in the middle. Germline lookup yields CDR1 ENHRY and CDR2 SYGVKD. The CDR3, as DNA: TGTGCCATCACTGACAGGAAGAACACTGAAGCTTTCTTT. Its protein is CAITDRKNTEAFF.

The chain links TRBV6-5 to TRBJ1-2; possibly TRBD1 for D (5 bases). Trimming took 6 bases from V and 4 from J, leaving 12 bases between them. This CDR3 is built from 13 residues. Germline V gene sequence: CDR1 MNHEY, CDR2 SVGAGI. CDR3 protein: CASSATEIYGYTF. The CDR3 DNA reads TGTGCCAGCAGCGCGACAGAGATCTATGGCTACACCTTC.

The V gene is TRBV5-1, the J gene TRBJ1-4, with D possibly matching TRBD1 (5 bases). Germline assignment: CDR1 SGHRS and CDR2 YFSETQ. Trimming shortened V by 3 bases and J by 3 bases, and 12 bases separated the two germline ends. The CDR3 covers 15 residues. This CDR3 reads CASSWAQGSNEKLFF. DNA for the CDR3: TGCGCCAGCAGCTGGGCTCAGGGTTCTAATGAAAAACTGTTTTTT. Full variable domain (rest looked up from reference TRBV5-1 and TRBJ1-4): KAGVTQTPRYLIKTRGQQVTLSCSPISGHRSVSWYQQTPGQGLQFLFEYFSETQRNKGNFPGRFSGRQFSNSRSEMNVSTLELGDSALYLCASSWAQGSNEKLFFGSGTQLSVL.

The V gene is TRBV5-6, the J gene TRBJ1-2; D unclear. This CDR3 is 15 amino acids long. Trimming pared 6 bases from V and 5 bases from J, leaving 20 bases between. The germline V gene has CDR1 SGHDT and CDR2 YYEEEE. The CDR3 region is CASILSSGSSYGYTF. CDR3 nucleotide sequence: TGTGCCAGCATCCTCTCCTCCGGGAGCTCGTATGGCTACACCTTC.

The rearrangement links TRBV18 to TRBJ1-2; TRBD1 matches at 10 bases. V lost 3 bases and J lost 6; bases outside the gene matches: 7. The CDR3 consists of 15 residues. Per the germline V gene, CDR1 is KGHSH and CDR2 is LQKENI. CDR3 sequence (DNA): TGTGCCAGCTCACCCAACACCGGGACAGGGGATGGCTACACCTTC. This gives the protein CASSPNTGTGDGYTF.

The chain links TRBV5-1 to TRBJ1-2; 9 bases fit TRBD1. Per germline, CDR1 SGHRS and CDR2 YFSETQ. The CDR3 totals 17 residues. Losses at the gene ends were 0 bases for V and 4 bases for J; bases not matched to a gene: 10. CDR3 coding DNA: TGCGCCAGCAGCTTGGATCATGACAGGGGGGTTACCTATGGCTACACCTTC. Its translation is CASSLDHDRGVTYGYTF.

The rearrangement uses TRBV5-1 and TRBJ2-2, with D possibly TRBD1 on 6 matching bases. The CDR3 sequence is 14 residues long. Looked up from germline, CDR1 is SGHRS and CDR2 is YFSETQ. With 4 bases removed from V and 6 bases from J, the gap between germline ends came to 13 bases. The CDR3 spells CASSTLQGAGELFF. The CDR3 bases are TGCGCCAGCAGCACTCTACAGGGTGCCGGGGAGCTGTTTTTT.

This clone appeared once. The V and J genes are TRBV20-1 and TRBJ1-2; unclear D gene. CDR3 size: 13 residues. Germline CDR1 DFQATT, CDR2 SNEGSKA (reference sequence). V dropped 3 bases and J dropped 4 bases, with 12 bases sitting between them. The CDR3 spells CSASYGEPYGYTF. The CDR3, as DNA: TGCAGTGCTAGTTATGGGGAGCCCTATGGCTACACCTTC.

The chain couples TRBV7-8 to TRBJ1-2; D unclear. Germline CDR1 and CDR2: SGHVS and FQNEAQ. V lost 2 bases and J 6 bases, leaving 10 bases between the germline ends. This CDR3 is built from 13 residues. The CDR3 region is CASSLLVSHGYTF. DNA of the CDR3: TGTGCCAGCAGCTTATTAGTTTCGCATGGCTACACCTTC.

The chain uses TRBV19 and TRBJ2-3; weak D call: TRBD2 (7 bases). This CDR3 region has 15 residues. In germline, CDR1 is LNHDA, CDR2 SQIVND (reference sequence). The V gene lost 6 bases and the J gene lost 2 bases, with 15 bases spanning the gap. CDR3 sequence: CASSWGGQNTDTQYF. CDR3 DNA sequence: TGTGCCAGTAGCTGGGGGGGGCAGAACACAGATACGCAGTATTTT.

This rearrangement joins TRBV3-1 (or the pseudogene TRBV3-2) to TRBJ2-7; the D gene is possibly TRBD2 (6 bases). The germline gives CDR1 LGHDT, CDR2 YNNKEL (reference sequence). CDR3 length: 18 residues. Trimming removed 8 bases at V and 5 bases at J, with 31 bases between. CDR3 bases: TGTGCCAGCGACCCCAGGTGGGCGGGAAGGGTACGTGAGGACGAGCAGTACTTC. This sequence encodes CASDPRWAGRVREDEQYF.

V and J are TRBV29-1 and TRBJ1-5; weak D call: TRBD1 (6 bases). In germline, CDR1 is SQVTM, CDR2 ANQGSEA. The CDR3 length is 14 residues. V was clipped by 5 bases and J by 4 bases, with 15 bases between them. This CDR3 is CSVSLGGSNQPQHF. In DNA form, the CDR3 reads TGCAGCGTTTCGTTAGGGGGTTCAAATCAGCCCCAGCATTTT.